The 27 T cell receptor beta chains listed next were all sequenced from one sample in a study of blood T cell repertoires in COVID-19. TCRdb's copy holds only in-frame clones and misses some; the assay was immunoSEQ multiplex PCR. The profile shows about 38,000 clones, about 76% of them singletons. The sample consisted of peripheral blood. These receptors all come from a man between 65 and 85 years old with COVID-19, enrolled during active disease.

The chain joins TRBV5-8 to TRBJ1-3; D may be TRBD1 (6 bases). The germline V gene encodes CDR1 SGHTS and CDR2 YDEGEE. The CDR3 is made up of 17 amino acids. V lost 4 bases, J lost 0 bases, and 17 bases lay in between. The CDR3 DNA is TGTGCCAGCAGCCACCGGGACAACGCCTTCTCTGGAAACACCATATATTTT. Amino acids: CASSHRDNAFSGNTIYF.

The chain couples TRBV6-5 to TRBJ1-2, with TRBD1 matching 7 bases. Germline assignment: CDR1 MNHEY and CDR2 SVGAGI. J gave up 8 bases and V 2 bases, and 5 bases lay outside the gene matches. This CDR3 spans 13 amino acids. This chain's CDR3 is CASSYGQDTGYTF. The CDR3 DNA is TGTGCCAGCAGTTACGGACAGGACACGGGCTACACCTTC.

The chain links TRBV6-2 or TRBV6-3 to TRBJ2-7; D possibly corresponds to TRBD2 (6 bases). Trimming cost V 2 bases and J 6 bases, with 17 bases left between them. Germline CDR1 MNHEY, CDR2 SVGEGT. The CDR3 is 15 amino acids. CDR3 DNA: TGTGCCAGCAGTTACGATAGGAGGGCGCAAACCGAGCAGTACTTC. This sequence encodes CASSYDRRAQTEQYF.

V gene TRBV10-2 combines with J gene TRBJ1-2, with D possibly matching TRBD1 (6 bases). Germline V gene data show CDR1 as WSHSY and CDR2 as SAAADI. The CDR3 runs to 17 residues. V lost 2 bases, J lost 0 bases, and 16 bases lay in between. This chain's CDR3 is CASSERAGAITNYGYTF. The CDR3 DNA reads TGCGCCAGCAGTGAGAGGGCAGGGGCCATAACTAACTATGGCTACACCTTC.

The rearrangement links TRBV19 to TRBJ1-5, with D unclear. Between the trimmed V and J ends, which lost 1 base and 2 bases, there was a span of 9 bases. Germline V lookup: CDR1 LNHDA, CDR2 SQIVND (reference sequence). The length of the CDR3 is 15 residues. The CDR3 DNA reads as TGTGCCAGTAGTATAGCCAGCGTCGGCAATCAGCCCCAGCATTTT. Translation: CASSIASVGNQPQHF.

The chain joins TRBV10-1 to TRBJ1-6; D not certain. The V and J ends lost 5 bases and 10 bases respectively, with 3 bases between them. The CDR3 sequence is 10 residues long. Per the germline V gene, CDR1 is WNHNN and CDR2 is SYGVQD (reference sequence). The CDR3 is CASSQSPLHF. The CDR3, as DNA: TGCGCCAGCAGTCAATCACCCCTCCACTTT.

The chain carries TRBV7-2 and TRBJ1-2; D unclear. The CDR3 contains 14 residues. Between the trimmed V and J ends, which lost 0 bases and 4 bases, there was a span of 9 bases. Germline V gene data show CDR1 as SGHTA and CDR2 as FQGNSA. CDR3 region: CASSLAERIYGYTF. CDR3 nucleotide sequence: TGTGCCAGCAGCTTAGCGGAGCGGATCTATGGCTACACCTTC.

This chain's CDR3 is CASSYGGNQPQHF. DNA for the CDR3: TGTGCCAGCAGCTACGGTGGCAATCAGCCCCAGCATTTT. The chain employs TRBV7-6 and TRBJ1-5, with D uncertain. Per the germline V gene, CDR1 is SGHVS and CDR2 is FNYEAQ. Trimming removed 4 bases from V and 2 bases from J, with 6 bases in between. This CDR3 has 13 amino acids.

The chain combines TRBV6-5 with TRBJ1-2; 7 bases align to TRBD1. The V and J ends lost 2 bases and 4 bases, in that order; junction bases with no gene match: 7. This CDR3 is built from 15 residues. Germline assignment: CDR1 MNHEY and CDR2 SVGAGI. CDR3: CASSYSVGTAYGYTF. The CDR3 DNA reads as TGTGCCAGCAGTTACAGTGTGGGGACAGCCTATGGCTACACCTTC.

This chain joins TRBV3-1 (or the pseudogene TRBV3-2) and TRBJ1-2, with TRBD1 matching 9 bases. The CDR3 totals 14 residues. Germline CDR1 and CDR2: LGHDT and YNNKEL (reference sequence). The junction had 3 bases not matched to a gene; V was cut back by 4 bases and J by 3 bases. CDR3 bases: TGTGCCAGCAGCCTTGGACAGGGGTACTATGGCTACACCTTC. Translation gives CASSLGQGYYGYTF.

The CDR3 loop reads CASGTHGSYEQYF. For the CDR3, the DNA is TGCGCCAGCGGGACACACGGATCCTACGAGCAGTACTTC. The chain recombines TRBV5-1 with TRBJ2-7; a possible D gene is TRBD1 (6 bases). This CDR3 contains 13 residues. Germline loops: CDR1 SGHRS, CDR2 YFSETQ. V dropped 7 bases and J dropped 1 base, with 12 bases sitting between them.

This clone occurred once. This sequence joins TRBV2 and TRBJ2-2; the D gene is possibly TRBD1 (6 bases). The germline V gene has CDR1 SNHLY and CDR2 FYNNEI. CDR3 length: 15 residues. V lost 4 bases and J lost 7, with 16 bases in between. The CDR3: CASSGSLDRHGELFF. As DNA, the CDR3 is TGTGCCAGCAGTGGGTCCTTGGACAGACACGGGGAGCTGTTTTTT.

J is TRBJ2-2 and V is TRBV5-1, with 9 bases identical to TRBD1. The J segment lost 5 bases and the V segment lost 4 bases, leaving 3 bases of the junction unmatched. CDR1 is SGHRS and CDR2 is YFSETQ in the germline V gene. CDR3 length: 14 amino acids. The CDR3 nucleotides read TGCGCCAGCAGCAGGGACAGGGTAACCGGGGAGCTGTTTTTT. It translates to CASSRDRVTGELFF.

The CDR3 DNA follows: TGTGCCAGCAGCTTAGCGGGGACAGCTGAGCAGTTCTTC. As protein: CASSLAGTAEQFF. The chain has TRBV7-9 and TRBJ2-1; TRBD1 aligns across 7 bases. Looked up from germline, CDR1 is SEHNR and CDR2 is FQNEAQ (reference sequence). The CDR3 length is 13 residues. Trimming cost V 0 bases and J 9 bases; bases outside gene matches: 2. Full variable domain (remainder filled in from reference TRBV7-9 and TRBJ2-1): DTGVSQNPRHKITKRGQNVTFRCDPISEHNRLYWYRQTLGQGPEFLTYFQNEAQLEKSRLLSDRFSAERPKGSFSTLEIQRTEQGDSAMYLCASSLAGTAEQFFGPGTRLTVL.

J is TRBJ1-1 and V is TRBV24-1, with a possible D match to TRBD1 (5 bases). Germline V gives CDR1 KGHDR, CDR2 SFDVKD. The CDR3 runs to 14 residues. Trimming cost V 11 bases and J 1 base, with 16 bases left between them. CDR3 bases: TGTGCCATCCTCAGGGCTTATCCGAACACTGAAGCTTTCTTT. Translated: CAILRAYPNTEAFF.

A single count supports this clone. The chain has TRBV25-1 and TRBJ1-1, with 7 bases that match TRBD1. V was pared by 4 bases and J by 10 bases, with 18 bases of the junction left unmatched. CDR1 MGHDK and CDR2 SYGVNS come from the germline V gene. The CDR3 contains 16 residues. For the CDR3, the DNA is TGTGCCAGCAGTGGCAGACAGGGAGGAGGGTTCGGTAGAGCTTTCTTT. As protein: CASSGRQGGGFGRAFF.

Only a few counts were recorded for this clone. The chain has TRBV6-5 and TRBJ2-7, with D possibly matching TRBD2 (6 bases). The CDR3 has 12 amino acids. Germline V gene sequence: CDR1 MNHEY, CDR2 SVGAGI. V lost 6 bases and J lost 3, with 9 bases in between. The CDR3 nucleotides are TGTGCCAGCAGCCAAGCGGGCTACGAGCAGTACTTC. Amino acid sequence: CASSQAGYEQYF.

On this clone: The junction shows a germline mismatch at one end, possibly a read error. The V call is TRBV9, the J call TRBJ1-2; 7 bases fit TRBD1. This CDR3 spans 13 amino acids. The germline V gene has CDR1 SGDLS and CDR2 YYNGEE. The CDR3 region is CASSVGVTGFNAF. CDR3 DNA sequence: TGTGCCAGCAGCGTAGGGGTGACAGGGTTTAATGCCTTC.

The rearrangement links TRBV4-1 to TRBJ1-5; TRBD1 aligns across 9 bases. The germline V gene encodes CDR1 MGHRA and CDR2 YSYEKL. The trim removed 2 bases at V and 2 bases at J, leaving 10 bases unmatched. CDR3 length: 18 residues. The CDR3 is CASSQPGRGQGGNQPQHF. The CDR3, as DNA: TGCGCCAGCAGCCAACCCGGGAGGGGACAGGGTGGCAATCAGCCCCAGCATTTT.

The rearrangement links TRBV6-6 to TRBJ1-1, with D perhaps TRBD1 (6 bases). CDR1 and CDR2 from the germline V gene are MNHNY and SVGAGI (reference sequence). This CDR3 is 13 amino acids long. The germline V and J ends were trimmed by 2 bases and 5 bases, with 9 bases remaining between them. CDR3 in amino acids: CASSYRTGTEAFF. CDR3 coding DNA: TGTGCCAGCAGTTACCGCACAGGGACTGAAGCTTTCTTT.

This chain uses TRBV12-3 or TRBV12-4 with TRBJ1-1; maybe TRBD1 (6 bases). V lost 6 bases, J lost 4 bases, and 12 bases lay in between. This CDR3 is built from 13 residues. DNA for the CDR3: TGTGCCAGCAGCGAACAGGGCTCCACTGAAGCTTTCTTT. Amino acids: CASSEQGSTEAFF.

The DNA for the CDR3 is TGCAGCGTTGAGGGACAATCCTACGAGCAGTACTTC. Its translation is CSVEGQSYEQYF. This chain connects TRBV29-1 to TRBJ2-7, with D perhaps matching TRBD1 (6 bases). The CDR3 contains 12 residues. In germline, CDR1 is SQVTM, CDR2 ANQGSEA. V was shortened by 3 bases and J by 1 base, with 7 bases between the two germline ends.

V and J are TRBV29-1 and TRBJ2-7; D might be TRBD2 (5 bases). CDR1 is SQVTM and CDR2 is ANQGSEA in the germline V gene. This CDR3 comprises 12 residues. Trimming left V 5 bases short and J 5 bases short, with 13 bases between. The CDR3 DNA sequence: TGCAGCGTTACGGGGTTAGTGAACGAGCAGTACTTC. This sequence encodes CSVTGLVNEQYF.

The CDR3 is CASRRDTGELFF. CDR3 bases: TGCGCCAGCAGGAGGGACACCGGGGAGCTGTTTTTT. The chain combines TRBV10-1 with TRBJ2-2, with TRBD2 as a possible D gene (5 bases). This CDR3 spans 12 amino acids. Germline assignment: CDR1 WNHNN and CDR2 SYGVQD (reference sequence). V was clipped by 6 bases and J by 3 bases, with 5 bases between them.

The chain links TRBV28 to TRBJ1-5, with a weak D call TRBD1 (6 bases). This CDR3 comprises 13 residues. In germline, CDR1 is MDHEN, CDR2 SYDVKM. Between the trimmed V and J ends, which lost 5 bases and 4 bases, there was a span of 9 bases. The DNA for the CDR3 is TGTGCCAGCAGTGCAGGGGTAAATCAGCCCCAGCATTTT. It encodes CASSAGVNQPQHF.

V and J are TRBV7-2 and TRBJ2-5, with TRBD1 matching over 7 bases. CDR1 and CDR2 from the germline V gene are SGHTA and FQGNSA. Trimming removed 5 bases from V and 4 bases from J; junction bases left unmatched: 7. This CDR3 comprises 14 residues. CDR3 sequence: CASSEQGLGETQYF. As DNA, the CDR3 is TGTGCCAGCAGCGAACAGGGGTTGGGAGAGACCCAGTACTTC.

V and J are TRBV15 and TRBJ2-7; TRBD2 might be the D (6 bases). V was clipped by 0 bases and J by 0 bases, with 21 bases between them. CDR3 size: 19 residues. Germline V gene sequence: CDR1 LNHNV, CDR2 YYDKDF (reference sequence). CDR3 amino acids: CATSRDGGRLRELSYEQYF. Here the CDR3 DNA reads TGTGCCACCAGCAGAGATGGGGGTAGGCTTCGGGAGCTCTCCTACGAGCAGTACTTC.